This T cell receptor (beta chain) was captured in a study of graft-versus-host responses after intestinal transplantation. Study-wide results and limits: Early post-transplant HvG declines were associated with peak circulating GvH clone levels. Patients with graft-donor T cell macrochimerism had high graft-versus-host to host-versus-graft clonal ratios in allografts.

TCRdb's copy holds only in-frame clones and misses some; the assay was immunoSEQ multiplex PCR. The table records roughly 120,000 clones, 80% to 95% of them present only once. Trimming removed 2 bases from V and 6 bases from J; junction bases left unmatched: 6. The CDR3 extends over 14 amino acids. In germline, CDR1 is SGHDT, CDR2 YYEEEE. Comments on this clone: The antigen remains unidentified.

The sequence came from a human donor who received an intestinal transplant. The rearrangement links TRBV5-6 to TRBJ1-2, with 8 bases that match TRBD1. This sample comprised unstimulated CD8+ T cells sorted from spleen or lymph node cells, obtained before intestinal transplant. This chain's CDR3 is CASSFGDRGNGYTF. For the CDR3, the DNA is TGTGCCAGCAGCTTCGGCGACAGGGGAAATGGCTACACCTTC.